This is a list of T cell receptor beta chains from one sample in a study of identical twins. TCRdb ran MiXCR on the 5' RACE reads and lists one entry per CDR3 protein. The sample holds about 520,000 distinct CDR3 sequences, about 20% seen once. The same sample was also used in a study of T cells expressing NK-cell markers.

The source material was CD4+ T cells sorted from blood. The source is a woman between 18 and 29 years old in good health. Each CDR3 is given with its conserved first and last residue. The order of the fields is J gene, V gene, CDR3 length, D gene, clone size, CDR3 protein, CDR3 DNA. The D gene is left open where the match is weak. A row's size may be missing; if present it is once, few, many or a size class.

j_call: TRBJ1-1; v_call: TRBV9; cdr3_length: 13; d_call: .; clone_size: .; cdr3_aa: CASSVGQSTEAFF; cdr3_nt: TGTGCCAGCAGCGTAGGTCAGAGCACTGAAGCTTTCTTT
j_call: TRBJ2-5; v_call: TRBV5-1; cdr3_length: 11; d_call: .; clone_size: few; cdr3_aa: CASMEQETQYF; cdr3_nt: TGCGCCAGCATGGAACAAGAGACCCAGTACTTC
j_call: TRBJ2-1; v_call: TRBV3-1; cdr3_length: 21; d_call: TRBD1; clone_size: .; cdr3_aa: CASSQVYLRTGFDQTYNEQFF; cdr3_nt: TGTGCCAGCAGCCAAGTTTATTTGCGGACAGGGTTCGACCAGACCTACAATGAGCAGTTCTTC
j_call: TRBJ1-1; v_call: TRBV12-3/TRBV12-4; cdr3_length: 14; d_call: .; clone_size: few; cdr3_aa: CASNLAGFDTEAFF; cdr3_nt: TGTGCCAGCAACCTCGCGGGGTTCGACACTGAAGCTTTCTTT
j_call: TRBJ2-1; v_call: TRBV11-3; cdr3_length: 14; d_call: .; clone_size: .; cdr3_aa: CASSLPSPLNEQFF; cdr3_nt: TGTGCCAGCAGCTTGCCTAGCCCCCTCAATGAGCAGTTCTTC
j_call: TRBJ2-6; v_call: TRBV10-3; cdr3_length: 13; d_call: .; clone_size: few; cdr3_aa: CAIRRTGANVLTF; cdr3_nt: TGTGCCATCCGGAGAACAGGGGCCAACGTCCTGACTTTC
j_call: TRBJ2-7; v_call: TRBV20-1; cdr3_length: 13; d_call: TRBD2; clone_size: many; cdr3_aa: CSAMTSGTYEQYF; cdr3_nt: TGCAGTGCCATGACTAGCGGTACCTACGAGCAGTACTTC
j_call: TRBJ2-5; v_call: TRBV29-1; cdr3_length: 12; d_call: TRBD1; clone_size: many; cdr3_aa: CSVLRGMETQYF; cdr3_nt: TGCAGCGTCCTCAGGGGGATGGAGACCCAGTACTTC
j_call: TRBJ2-7; v_call: TRBV2; cdr3_length: 14; d_call: TRBD1; clone_size: .; cdr3_aa: CASSPHRGTYEQYF; cdr3_nt: TGTGCCAGCTCACCCCACAGGGGAACCTACGAGCAGTACTTC
j_call: TRBJ2-4; v_call: TRBV19; cdr3_length: 13; d_call: .; clone_size: many; cdr3_aa: CASSIGQGNIQYF; cdr3_nt: TGTGCCAGTAGTATAGGTCAGGGAAACATTCAGTACTTC
j_call: TRBJ2-3; v_call: TRBV19; cdr3_length: 13; d_call: TRBD1; clone_size: .; cdr3_aa: CASGQGARDTQYF; cdr3_nt: TGTGCCAGCGGACAGGGGGCGAGAGATACGCAGTATTTT
j_call: TRBJ2-3; v_call: TRBV7-3; cdr3_length: 15; d_call: TRBD1; clone_size: .; cdr3_aa: CASSLMGQGADTQYF; cdr3_nt: TGTGCCAGCAGCTTAATGGGCCAGGGGGCAGATACGCAGTATTTT
j_call: TRBJ2-7; v_call: TRBV4-3; cdr3_length: 13; d_call: .; clone_size: few; cdr3_aa: CASSPGTRDEQYF; cdr3_nt: TGCGCCAGCAGTCCAGGGACTCGCGACGAGCAGTACTTC
j_call: TRBJ2-2; v_call: TRBV6-5; cdr3_length: 16; d_call: .; clone_size: .; cdr3_aa: CASSYSEGWDTGELFF; cdr3_nt: TGTGCCAGCAGTTACTCGGAGGGATGGGACACCGGGGAGCTGTTTTTT
j_call: TRBJ1-6; v_call: TRBV2; cdr3_length: 16; d_call: TRBD1; clone_size: .; cdr3_aa: CASRGQGLSENSPLHF; cdr3_nt: TGTGCCAGCAGGGGACAGGGCCTATCCGAGAATTCACCCCTCCACTTT
j_call: TRBJ2-3; v_call: TRBV7-2; cdr3_length: 14; d_call: .; clone_size: few; cdr3_aa: CASSLRRAQDTQYF; cdr3_nt: TGTGCCAGCAGCTTAAGGAGAGCCCAAGATACGCAGTATTTT
j_call: TRBJ2-7; v_call: TRBV29-1; cdr3_length: 14; d_call: TRBD2; clone_size: few; cdr3_aa: CSAATSGSSYEQYF; cdr3_nt: TGCAGCGCAGCCACTAGCGGGAGCTCCTACGAGCAGTACTTC
j_call: TRBJ2-1; v_call: TRBV5-1; cdr3_length: 17; d_call: TRBD1; clone_size: few; cdr3_aa: CASSLEQGAMGVGEQFF; cdr3_nt: TGCGCCAGCAGCTTGGAACAGGGGGCAATGGGGGTAGGTGAGCAGTTCTTC
j_call: TRBJ2-1; v_call: TRBV6-1; cdr3_length: 13; d_call: .; clone_size: few; cdr3_aa: CASKAEGVNEQFF; cdr3_nt: TGTGCCAGCAAGGCGGAGGGTGTCAATGAGCAGTTCTTC
j_call: TRBJ2-2; v_call: TRBV4-3; cdr3_length: 14; d_call: .; clone_size: .; cdr3_aa: CASSQATNTGELFF; cdr3_nt: TGCGCCAGCAGCCAAGCTACTAACACCGGGGAGCTGTTTTTT
j_call: TRBJ2-7; v_call: TRBV3-1; cdr3_length: 12; d_call: .; clone_size: many; cdr3_aa: CASSLKTHEQYF; cdr3_nt: TGTGCCAGCAGCCTAAAGACCCACGAGCAGTACTTC
j_call: TRBJ2-3; v_call: TRBV6-1; cdr3_length: 14; d_call: TRBD2; clone_size: .; cdr3_aa: CVTGARGVYDTQYF; cdr3_nt: TGTGTCACCGGGGCGCGGGGGGTCTATGATACGCAGTATTTT
j_call: TRBJ2-1; v_call: TRBV20-1; cdr3_length: 15; d_call: TRBD2; clone_size: .; cdr3_aa: CSARDQRGAYNEQFF; cdr3_nt: TGCAGTGCTAGAGACCAGCGGGGGGCTTACAATGAGCAGTTCTTC
j_call: TRBJ2-1; v_call: TRBV9; cdr3_length: 15; d_call: TRBD2; clone_size: .; cdr3_aa: CASSVDGGGGYEQFF; cdr3_nt: TGTGCCAGCAGCGTGGACGGCGGGGGGGGGTATGAGCAGTTCTTC
j_call: TRBJ2-7; v_call: TRBV3-1; cdr3_length: 14; d_call: .; clone_size: .; cdr3_aa: CASSFWTSSYEQYF; cdr3_nt: TGTGCCAGCAGCTTCTGGACCAGCTCCTACGAGCAGTACTTC
j_call: TRBJ2-7; v_call: TRBV4-1; cdr3_length: 15; d_call: .; clone_size: .; cdr3_aa: CASSHPPGQIYEQYF; cdr3_nt: TGCGCCAGCAGCCACCCCCCCGGACAGATCTACGAGCAGTACTTC
j_call: TRBJ2-5; v_call: TRBV4-2; cdr3_length: 17; d_call: TRBD2; clone_size: few; cdr3_aa: CASSQVVAAGGLETQYF; cdr3_nt: TGTGCCAGCAGCCAAGTTGTCGCAGCGGGGGGGTTAGAGACCCAGTACTTC
j_call: TRBJ1-5; v_call: TRBV12-5; cdr3_length: 13; d_call: .; clone_size: .; cdr3_aa: CASGDGLLQPQHF; cdr3_nt: TGTGCTAGTGGTGATGGGTTGCTTCAGCCCCAGCATTTT
j_call: TRBJ2-1; v_call: TRBV4-3; cdr3_length: 17; d_call: TRBD2; clone_size: .; cdr3_aa: CASSPRTSGRAGNEQFF; cdr3_nt: TGCGCCAGCAGCCCCCGCACTAGCGGGAGGGCCGGGAATGAGCAGTTCTTC
j_call: TRBJ1-1; v_call: TRBV10-3; cdr3_length: 12; d_call: .; clone_size: few; cdr3_aa: CAGAAPNTEAFF; cdr3_nt: TGTGCCGGGGCCGCCCCGAACACTGAAGCTTTCTTT
j_call: TRBJ1-2; v_call: TRBV6-5; cdr3_length: 19; d_call: TRBD1; clone_size: .; cdr3_aa: CASSYYSIRDRGGLGGYTF; cdr3_nt: TGTGCCAGCAGTTACTATAGTATCCGGGACAGGGGAGGTTTGGGTGGCTACACCTTC
j_call: TRBJ2-5; v_call: TRBV9; cdr3_length: 13; d_call: .; clone_size: .; cdr3_aa: CASSGRVGETQYF; cdr3_nt: TGTGCCAGCAGCGGGAGGGTAGGGGAGACCCAGTACTTC
j_call: TRBJ2-1; v_call: TRBV12-3/TRBV12-4; cdr3_length: 18; d_call: TRBD2; clone_size: few; cdr3_aa: CTCSLRSVGGPIGNEQFF; cdr3_nt: TGTACCTGCAGTTTAAGGTCGGTGGGAGGGCCCATCGGCAATGAGCAGTTCTTC
j_call: TRBJ2-3; v_call: TRBV5-6; cdr3_length: 16; d_call: .; clone_size: .; cdr3_aa: CASRLGLRASRDTQYF; cdr3_nt: TGTGCCAGCAGACTGGGCCTCCGGGCCTCTAGAGATACGCAGTATTTT
j_call: TRBJ1-5; v_call: TRBV11-2; cdr3_length: 17; d_call: TRBD1; clone_size: few; cdr3_aa: CASSVGTGILSNQPQHF; cdr3_nt: TGTGCCAGCAGCGTCGGGACAGGGATCCTGAGCAATCAGCCCCAGCATTTT
j_call: TRBJ2-2; v_call: TRBV4-3; cdr3_length: 16; d_call: .; clone_size: many; cdr3_aa: CASSRSRGRHGGELFF; cdr3_nt: TGCGCCAGCAGCCGCAGCAGAGGGAGGCATGGCGGGGAGCTGTTTTTT
j_call: TRBJ1-5; v_call: TRBV10-3; cdr3_length: 17; d_call: .; clone_size: .; cdr3_aa: CAISESMQGQGNQPQHF; cdr3_nt: TGTGCCATCAGTGAGTCGATGCAGGGTCAGGGCAATCAGCCCCAGCATTTT
j_call: TRBJ2-3; v_call: TRBV20-1; cdr3_length: 16; d_call: TRBD2; clone_size: .; cdr3_aa: CSASPAAGALTDTQYF; cdr3_nt: TGCAGTGCTAGCCCCGCAGCGGGGGCCCTCACAGATACGCAGTATTTT
j_call: TRBJ2-7; v_call: TRBV20-1; cdr3_length: 11; d_call: .; clone_size: few; cdr3_aa: CSAMDTIEQYF; cdr3_nt: TGCAGTGCCATGGACACGATCGAGCAGTACTTC
j_call: TRBJ1-6; v_call: TRBV18; cdr3_length: 15; d_call: .; clone_size: .; cdr3_aa: CASSTTGVGNSPLHF; cdr3_nt: TGTGCCAGCTCAACAACGGGGGTTGGGAATTCACCCCTCCACTTT
j_call: TRBJ1-1; v_call: TRBV21-1; cdr3_length: 11; d_call: .; clone_size: few; cdr3_aa: CASSKVLKAFF; cdr3_nt: TGTGCCAGCAGCAAAGTTCTGAAAGCTTTCTTT
j_call: TRBJ1-2; v_call: TRBV10-3; cdr3_length: 14; d_call: .; clone_size: .; cdr3_aa: CAIPDTTSDKGYTF; cdr3_nt: TGTGCCATCCCGGACACCACTTCAGATAAGGGCTACACCTTC
j_call: TRBJ1-1; v_call: TRBV30; cdr3_length: 14; d_call: TRBD1; clone_size: few; cdr3_aa: CAWSAGQLNTEAFF; cdr3_nt: TGTGCCTGGAGTGCGGGACAGCTAAACACTGAAGCTTTCTTT
j_call: TRBJ2-6; v_call: TRBV5-5; cdr3_length: 14; d_call: .; clone_size: many; cdr3_aa: CASSPFTGANVLTF; cdr3_nt: TGTGCCAGCAGCCCGTTTACTGGGGCCAACGTCCTGACTTTC
j_call: TRBJ1-3; v_call: TRBV7-6; cdr3_length: 15; d_call: .; clone_size: .; cdr3_aa: CASSPFGGTGNTIYF; cdr3_nt: TGTGCCAGCAGCCCCTTTGGGGGTACTGGAAACACCATATATTTT
j_call: TRBJ2-7; v_call: TRBV12-3/TRBV12-4; cdr3_length: 15; d_call: TRBD2; clone_size: many; cdr3_aa: CASSTLAGTSYEQYF; cdr3_nt: TGTGCCAGCAGTACACTAGCGGGCACCTCCTACGAGCAGTACTTC